This TCR beta chain is drawn from a study of shared T cell receptors in the human thymus. The assay was immunoSEQ multiplex PCR, and TCRdb's table has in-frame clones only and misses some. The sample contains approximately 660,000 clones, roughly 88% of which appear only once. Germline V lookup: CDR1 SGHTA, CDR2 FQGNSA. Trimming took 6 bases from V and 5 from J; bases not matched to a gene: 17. The CDR3 has 19 amino acids. These data also featured in a second study, about human thymus T cells. That publication notes: The donors were infants in Finland with congenital heart defects, otherwise immunologically healthy. From resections taken during corrective heart surgery, the thymus tissue was obtained. Thymic and blood repertoires appeared to show biased V and J gene usage. Related research reported highly overlapping thymic repertoires among unrelated individuals.

The receptor was isolated from a boy under two years old with a congenital heart defect. This chain connects TRBV7-2 to TRBJ2-3; TRBD2 matches 13 bases. Sequences were obtained from thymocytes. The CDR3 is CASRPPTPPRLAGGDTQYF. The CDR3 coding sequence is TGTGCCAGCAGGCCCCCTACCCCTCCCCGACTAGCGGGAGGAGATACGCAGTATTTT. The complete variable domain, with remaining parts taken from reference TRBV7-2 and TRBJ2-3, reads GAGVSQSPSNKVTEKGKDVELRCDPISGHTALYWYRQSLGQGLEFLIYFQGNSAPDKSGLPSDRFSAERTGGSVSTLTIQRTQQEDSAVYLCASRPPTPPRLAGGDTQYFGPGTRLTVL.